The 17 T cell receptor beta chains reported below all come from one sample, sequenced in a study of blood T cell repertoires in COVID-19. TCRdb keeps only in-frame clones here, not all; method: immunoSEQ multiplex PCR. The data contain some 330,000 clones, roughly 90% of them singletons. Sequencing was performed on PBMCs or T cells enriched from blood (not recorded which). The receptors were gathered from a woman aged 30 to 39 who had recovered from COVID-19.

This clone was detected a few times. The chain has TRBV5-4 and TRBJ2-2, with TRBD1 identical over 9 bases. Germline CDR1 and CDR2: SGHNT and YYREEE (reference sequence). V shed 5 bases and J 5 bases; nucleotides not matched to a gene: 7. The CDR3 has 15 residues. The CDR3 DNA reads as TGTGCCAGCAGGCCCGGGACAGGGTGGACCGGGGAGCTGTTTTTT. It yields the protein CASRPGTGWTGELFF.

This chain joins TRBV5-4 and TRBJ2-1; weak D call: TRBD2 (5 bases). CDR1 and CDR2 (germline): SGHNT, YYREEE (reference sequence). The CDR3 runs to 11 residues. V was cut by 4 bases and J by 7 bases, with 6 bases left in between. Here the CDR3 reads CASSEGNEQFF. CDR3 bases: TGTGCCAGCAGCGAGGGTAATGAGCAGTTCTTC.

This sequence joins TRBV3-1 (or the pseudogene TRBV3-2) and TRBJ2-3; 11 nucleotides agree with TRBD2. CDR3 length equals 15 residues. The germline CDR1 and CDR2 sequences are LGHDT and YNNKEL (reference sequence). The trim removed 5 bases at V and 10 bases at J, leaving 11 bases unmatched. CDR3 sequence reads: CASSFAGTSGSPQYF. CDR3 nucleotide sequence: TGTGCCAGCAGCTTTGCCGGGACTAGCGGCTCTCCGCAGTATTTT.

The chain links TRBV5-3 to TRBJ2-1, with D tentatively TRBD1 (6 bases). TRBV5-3 is reported as an ORF; its role is uncertain. This CDR3 has 16 amino acids. V was shortened by 7 bases and J by 0 bases, with 17 bases between the two germline ends. Here the CDR3 reads CARPVRTADSYNEQFF. CDR3 coding DNA: TGTGCCAGACCGGTACGGACAGCCGACTCCTACAATGAGCAGTTCTTC.

Written as DNA, the CDR3 is TGCAGCGCTGCAGAGACAGGGGTGAACACTGAAGCTTTCTTT. It encodes CSAAETGVNTEAFF. The chain is built from TRBV29-1 and TRBJ1-1; 8 nucleotides line up with TRBD1. The CDR3 runs to 14 residues. The germline V gene encodes CDR1 SQVTM and CDR2 ANQGSEA. V lost 7 bases to trimming and J lost 0 bases; unmatched junction nucleotides: 7.

The CDR3 DNA reads as TGTGCCATCGCCCCGGGGGGCAATCGATACGAGCAGTACTTC. This sequence encodes CAIAPGGNRYEQYF. This sequence joins TRBV10-3 and TRBJ2-7; D may be TRBD2 (7 bases). Germline V gene sequence: CDR1 ENHRY, CDR2 SYGVKD. Trimming removed 8 bases at V and 4 bases at J, with 18 bases between. The CDR3 length is 14 residues.

The chain employs TRBV6-1 and TRBJ1-1; no definite D call. The CDR3 length is 13 residues. Germline V gives CDR1 MNHNS, CDR2 SASEGT. Trimming shortened V by 1 base and J by 4 bases, and 7 bases separated the two germline ends. This CDR3 is CASSEGSGTEAFF. The CDR3 DNA follows: TGTGCCAGCAGTGAAGGTAGCGGCACTGAAGCTTTCTTT.

V and J are TRBV5-4 and TRBJ1-2, with a weak D call TRBD1 (5 bases). Germline V gives CDR1 SGHNT, CDR2 YYREEE (reference sequence). Trimming cost V 2 bases and J 4 bases, with 9 bases left between them. This CDR3 spans 13 amino acids. CDR3 bases: TGTGCCAGCAGCTTTGTGGGGGGCTATGGCTACACCTTC. Protein sequence: CASSFVGGYGYTF.

This rearrangement joins TRBV5-1 to TRBJ1-2, with 7 bases identical to TRBD1. Trimming removed 4 bases from V and 2 bases from J; junction bases left unmatched: 8. Germline V gene sequence: CDR1 SGHRS, CDR2 YFSETQ. CDR3 length equals 15 residues. The CDR3 DNA sequence: TGCGCCAGCAGCCCGGCCGGGGGACAGAACTATGGCTACACCTTC. It yields the protein CASSPAGGQNYGYTF.

The chain carries TRBV19 and TRBJ1-6, with D perhaps matching TRBD1 (6 bases). The CDR3 is made up of 14 amino acids. Germline lookup yields CDR1 LNHDA and CDR2 SQIVND (reference sequence). The V gene lost 6 bases and the J gene lost 13 bases, with 19 bases spanning the gap. CDR3 in DNA: TGTGCCAGTAGCCGAGTCGGACAGACCAATCCCCTCCACTTT. It is translated as CASSRVGQTNPLHF.

V usage is TRBV6-5 and J usage is TRBJ2-7, with TRBD1 as a possible D gene (6 bases). Germline V gene sequence: CDR1 MNHEY, CDR2 SVGAGI. Trimming took 7 bases from V and 6 from J, leaving 13 bases between them. The CDR3 extends over 12 amino acids. CDR3 nucleotide sequence: TGTGCCAGCAAGGAACAGGGCGGCGAGCAGTACTTC. Protein sequence: CASKEQGGEQYF.

J is TRBJ2-7 and V is TRBV21-1; the table's TRBD1 call for D was not verified on the DNA. TRBV21-1 has pseudogene status. The CDR3 length is 11 residues. CDR3 sequence reads: CARQASYEQYF. The CDR3 DNA sequence: TGTGCCAGACAGGCCTCCTACGAGCAGTACTTC.

V is TRBV28 and J is TRBJ2-1, with D uncertain. CDR3 length equals 12 residues. V was trimmed by 2 bases and J by 8 bases, leaving 7 bases between them. The V gene's germline CDR1 is MDHEN and CDR2 SYDVKM. CDR3 protein: CASSLRSDEQFF. The CDR3 DNA sequence: TGTGCCAGCAGTTTAAGGAGCGATGAGCAGTTCTTC.

This sequence joins TRBV2 and TRBJ1-2, with 7 bases that match TRBD1. Germline V gene data show CDR1 as SNHLY and CDR2 as FYNNEI. V shed 0 bases and J 6 bases; nucleotides not matched to a gene: 16. The CDR3 spans 18 residues. Here the CDR3 reads CASSEAPNEGARGDGYTF. The CDR3 DNA follows: TGTGCCAGCAGTGAAGCGCCCAATGAGGGGGCGCGGGGGGATGGCTACACCTTC. Drawing the rest from reference TRBV2 and TRBJ1-2, the complete variable domain is EPEVTQTPSHQVTQMGQEVILRCVPISNHLYFYWYRQILGQKVEFLVSFYNNEISEKSEIFDDQFSVERPDGSNFTLKIRSTKLEDSAMYFCASSEAPNEGARGDGYTFGSGTRLTVV.

This chain connects TRBV18 to TRBJ2-7; weak D call: TRBD2 (6 bases). The V end was cut by 5 bases, the J end by 6 bases, with 23 bases between. This CDR3 has 16 residues. CDR1 and CDR2 (germline): KGHSH, LQKENI. Written as DNA, the CDR3 is TGTGCCAGCTCAATTTCGGCGGGGCCCGGGGTGAGCGAGCAGTACTTC. Its translation: CASSISAGPGVSEQYF. Drawing the rest from reference TRBV18 and TRBJ2-7, the complete variable domain is NAGVMQNPRHLVRRRGQEARLRCSPMKGHSHVYWYRQLPEEGLKFMVYLQKENIIDESGMPKERFSAEFPKEGPSILRIQQVVRGDSAAYFCASSISAGPGVSEQYFGPGTRLTVT.

V and J are TRBV7-9 and TRBJ1-1; a weak D match, TRBD1 (5 bases). Deletions cut 11 bases from V and 4 bases from J, with 8 bases between. The CDR3 sequence is 10 residues long. Germline CDR1 and CDR2: SEHNR and FQNEAQ (reference sequence). CDR3 in amino acids: CAAGGTEAFF. The CDR3 nucleotides read TGTGCCGCGGGGGGCACTGAAGCTTTCTTT.

The chain joins TRBV19 to TRBJ1-6; the D gene is possibly TRBD1 (5 bases). The length of the CDR3 is 13 residues. The germline gives CDR1 LNHDA, CDR2 SQIVND (reference sequence). V was cut by 5 bases and J by 13 bases, with 15 bases left in between. The CDR3 DNA reads as TGTGCCAGTAGTGGGGCTGAGGTGTCCCCCCTCCACTTT. As protein: CASSGAEVSPLHF. Together with reference TRBV19 and TRBJ1-6, the CDR3 gives the full variable domain: DGGITQSPKYLFRKEGQNVTLSCEQNLNHDAMYWYRQDPGQGLRLIYYSQIVNDFQKGDIAEGYSVSREKKESFPLTVTSAQKNPTAFYLCASSGAEVSPLHFGNGTRLTVT.